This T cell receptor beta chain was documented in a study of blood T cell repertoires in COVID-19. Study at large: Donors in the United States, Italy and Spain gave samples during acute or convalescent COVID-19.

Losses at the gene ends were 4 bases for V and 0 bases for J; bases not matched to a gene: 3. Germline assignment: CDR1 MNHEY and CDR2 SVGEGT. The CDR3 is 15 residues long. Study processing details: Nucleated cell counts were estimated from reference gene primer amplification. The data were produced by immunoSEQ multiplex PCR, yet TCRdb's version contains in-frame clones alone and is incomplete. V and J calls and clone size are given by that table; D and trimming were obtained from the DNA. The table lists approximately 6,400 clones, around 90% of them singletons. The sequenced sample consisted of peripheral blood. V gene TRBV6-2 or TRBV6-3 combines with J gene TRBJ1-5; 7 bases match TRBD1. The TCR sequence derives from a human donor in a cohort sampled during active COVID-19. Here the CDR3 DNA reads TGTGCCAGCAGTTCCGGGACAGATAGCAATCAGCCCCAGCATTTT. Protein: CASSSGTDSNQPQHF.